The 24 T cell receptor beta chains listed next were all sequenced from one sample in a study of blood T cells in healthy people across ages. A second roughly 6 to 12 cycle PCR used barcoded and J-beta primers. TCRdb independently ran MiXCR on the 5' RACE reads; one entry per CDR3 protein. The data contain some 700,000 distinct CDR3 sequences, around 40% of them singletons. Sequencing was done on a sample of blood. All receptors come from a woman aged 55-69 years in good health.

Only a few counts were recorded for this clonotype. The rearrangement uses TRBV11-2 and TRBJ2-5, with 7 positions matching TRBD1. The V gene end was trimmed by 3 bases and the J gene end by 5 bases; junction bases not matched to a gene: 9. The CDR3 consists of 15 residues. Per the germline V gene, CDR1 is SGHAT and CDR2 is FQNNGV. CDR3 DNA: TGTGCCAGCAGCTTCGGACAGGAGGCTTCGGAGACCCAGTACTTC. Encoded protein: CASSFGQEASETQYF.

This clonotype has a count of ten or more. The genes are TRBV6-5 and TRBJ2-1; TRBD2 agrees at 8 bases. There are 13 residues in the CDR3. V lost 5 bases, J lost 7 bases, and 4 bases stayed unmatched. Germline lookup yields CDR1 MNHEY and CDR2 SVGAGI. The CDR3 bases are TGTGCCAGCAGTCTAAGCGGGGGAAATGAGCAGTTCTTC. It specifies CASSLSGGNEQFF.

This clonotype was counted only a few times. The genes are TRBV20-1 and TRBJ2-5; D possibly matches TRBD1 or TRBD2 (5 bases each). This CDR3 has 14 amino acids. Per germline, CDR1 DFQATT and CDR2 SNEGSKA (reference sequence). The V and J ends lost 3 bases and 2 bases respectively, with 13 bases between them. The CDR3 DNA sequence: TGCAGTGCTAGGGGTGGGGGTGGTCAAGAGACCCAGTACTTC. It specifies CSARGGGGQETQYF.

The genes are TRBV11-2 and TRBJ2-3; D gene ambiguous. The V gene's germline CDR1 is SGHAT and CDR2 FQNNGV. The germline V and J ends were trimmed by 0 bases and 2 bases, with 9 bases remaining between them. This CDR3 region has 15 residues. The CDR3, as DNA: TGTGCCAGCAGCTTAGACTGGCGGAACACAGATACGCAGTATTTT. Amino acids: CASSLDWRNTDTQYF.

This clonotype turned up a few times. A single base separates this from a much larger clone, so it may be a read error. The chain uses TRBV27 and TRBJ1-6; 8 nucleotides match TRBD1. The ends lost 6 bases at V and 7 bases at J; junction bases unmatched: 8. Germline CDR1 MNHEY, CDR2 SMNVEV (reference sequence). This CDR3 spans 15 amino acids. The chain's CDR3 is CASRSETGVNSPLHF. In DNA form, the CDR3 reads TGTGCCAGCAGATCCGAGACAGGGGTAAATTCACCCCTCCACTTT.

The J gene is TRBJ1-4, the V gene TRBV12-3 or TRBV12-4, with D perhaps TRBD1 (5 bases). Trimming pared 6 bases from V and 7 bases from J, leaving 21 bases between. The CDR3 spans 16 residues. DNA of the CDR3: TGTGCCAGCAGACCCCGGCATGGGGGAGAGGGTGAAAAACTGTTTTTT. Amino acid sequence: CASRPRHGGEGEKLFF.

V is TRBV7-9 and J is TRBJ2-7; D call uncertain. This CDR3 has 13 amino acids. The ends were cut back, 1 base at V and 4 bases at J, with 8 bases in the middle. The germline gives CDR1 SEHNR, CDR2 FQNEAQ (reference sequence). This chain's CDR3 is CASSLGTLYEQYF. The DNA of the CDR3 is TGTGCCAGCAGCTTAGGGACCCTTTACGAGCAGTACTTC.

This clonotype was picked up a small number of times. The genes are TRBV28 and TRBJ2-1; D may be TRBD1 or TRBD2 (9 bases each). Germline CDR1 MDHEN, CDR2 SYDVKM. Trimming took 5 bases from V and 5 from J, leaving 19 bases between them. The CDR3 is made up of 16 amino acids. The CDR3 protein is CASSTGGGRAHNEQFF. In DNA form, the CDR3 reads TGTGCCAGCAGTACAGGGGGCGGGAGGGCCCACAATGAGCAGTTCTTC.

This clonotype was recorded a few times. The CDR3, as DNA: TGTGCCAGCAGCACCCAAGCGGGGACACCACAAGAGACCCAGTACTTC. This codes for CASSTQAGTPQETQYF. The chain links TRBV13 to TRBJ2-5; TRBD2 is a possible D gene (7 bases). There are 16 residues in the CDR3. Germline CDR1 and CDR2: PRHDT and FYEKMQ (reference sequence). V was cut by 5 bases and J by 2 bases, with 18 bases left in between.

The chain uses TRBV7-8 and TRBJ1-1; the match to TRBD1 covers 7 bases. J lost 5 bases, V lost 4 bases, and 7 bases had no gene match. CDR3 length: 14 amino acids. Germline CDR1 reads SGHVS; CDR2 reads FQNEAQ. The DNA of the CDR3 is TGTGCCAGCAGCTCCCTAACACAGGGGACTGAAGCTTTCTTT. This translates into CASSSLTQGTEAFF.

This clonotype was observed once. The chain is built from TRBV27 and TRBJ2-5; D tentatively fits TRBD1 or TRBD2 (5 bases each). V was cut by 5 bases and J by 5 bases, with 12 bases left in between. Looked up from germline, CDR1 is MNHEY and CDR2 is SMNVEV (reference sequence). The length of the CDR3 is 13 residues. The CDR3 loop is CASSVDEGETQYF. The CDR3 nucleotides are TGTGCCAGCAGTGTCGACGAGGGGGAGACCCAGTACTTC.

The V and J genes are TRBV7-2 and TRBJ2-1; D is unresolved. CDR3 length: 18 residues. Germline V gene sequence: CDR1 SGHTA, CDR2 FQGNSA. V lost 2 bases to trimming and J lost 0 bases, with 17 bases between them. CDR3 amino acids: CASSLQSILTGSYNEQFF. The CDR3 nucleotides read TGTGCCAGCAGCTTACAATCCATCTTAACTGGCTCCTACAATGAGCAGTTCTTC.

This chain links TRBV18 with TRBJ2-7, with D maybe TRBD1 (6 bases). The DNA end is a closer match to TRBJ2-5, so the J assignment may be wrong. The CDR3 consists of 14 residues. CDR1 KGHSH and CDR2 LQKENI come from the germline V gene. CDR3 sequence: CASSPEGRGETQYF. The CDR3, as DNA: TGTGCCAGCTCACCAGAAGGCAGGGGAGAGACCCAGTACTTC.

The CDR3, as DNA: TGTGCCAGCAGCACCAAGGAGGGCGGGGGGGCTATCTACAATGAGCAGTTCTTC. It encodes CASSTKEGGGAIYNEQFF. The rearrangement links TRBV9 to TRBJ2-1; 9 bases are shared with TRBD2. Looked up from germline, CDR1 is SGDLS and CDR2 is YYNGEE. Trimming removed 4 bases from V and 3 bases from J; junction bases left unmatched: 14. This CDR3 has 18 amino acids.

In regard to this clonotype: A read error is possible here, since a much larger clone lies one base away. In DNA form, the CDR3 reads TGTGCCAGCAGTGCCTCGAGGGTCGAGACCCAGTACTTC. This translates into CASSASRVETQYF. This chain connects TRBV6-4 to TRBJ2-7; possible D gene TRBD2, 5 bases. The J call is in doubt because the DNA end fits TRBJ2-5 better. The CDR3 is made up of 13 amino acids. CDR1 MRHNA and CDR2 SNTAGT come from the germline V gene.

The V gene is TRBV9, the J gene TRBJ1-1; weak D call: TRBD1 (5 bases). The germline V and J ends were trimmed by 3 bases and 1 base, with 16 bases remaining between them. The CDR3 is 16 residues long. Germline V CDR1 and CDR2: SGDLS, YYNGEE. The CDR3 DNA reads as TGTGCCAGCAGCGCGAGGGGAGGGGAGGGGAACACTGAAGCTTTCTTT. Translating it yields CASSARGGEGNTEAFF.

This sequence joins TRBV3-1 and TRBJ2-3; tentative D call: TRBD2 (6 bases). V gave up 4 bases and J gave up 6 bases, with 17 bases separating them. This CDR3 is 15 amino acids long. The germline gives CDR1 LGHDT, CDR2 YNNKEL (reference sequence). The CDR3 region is CASSPGTLGSDTQYF. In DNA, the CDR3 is TGTGCCAGCAGCCCCGGGACTCTCGGGTCGGATACGCAGTATTTT.

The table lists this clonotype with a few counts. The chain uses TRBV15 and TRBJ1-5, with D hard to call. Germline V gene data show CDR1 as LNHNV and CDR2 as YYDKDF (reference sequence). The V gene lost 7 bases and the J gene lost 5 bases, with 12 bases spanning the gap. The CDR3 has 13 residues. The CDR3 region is CATTKSKDQPQHF. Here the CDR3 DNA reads TGTGCCACCACCAAATCCAAGGATCAGCCCCAGCATTTT.

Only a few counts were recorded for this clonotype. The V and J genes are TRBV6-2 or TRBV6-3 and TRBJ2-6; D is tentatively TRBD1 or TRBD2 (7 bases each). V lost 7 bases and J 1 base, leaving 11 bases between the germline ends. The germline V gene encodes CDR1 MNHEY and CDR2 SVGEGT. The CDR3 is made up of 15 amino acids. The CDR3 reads CASTGGESGANVLTF. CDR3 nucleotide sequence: TGTGCCAGCACAGGGGGGGAATCTGGGGCCAACGTCCTGACTTTC.

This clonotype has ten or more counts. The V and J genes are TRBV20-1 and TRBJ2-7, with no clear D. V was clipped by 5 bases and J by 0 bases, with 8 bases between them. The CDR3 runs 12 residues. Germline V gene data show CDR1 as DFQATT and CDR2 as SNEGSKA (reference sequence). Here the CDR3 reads CSARLSSYEQYF. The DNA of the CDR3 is TGCAGTGCTCGGTTGAGCTCCTACGAGCAGTACTTC.

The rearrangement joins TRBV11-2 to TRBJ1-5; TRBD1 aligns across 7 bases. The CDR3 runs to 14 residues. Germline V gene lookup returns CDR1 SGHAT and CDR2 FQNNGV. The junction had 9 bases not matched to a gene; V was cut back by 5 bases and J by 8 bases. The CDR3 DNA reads TGTGCCAGCAGCCACACAGGGGATCATAAGCCCCAGCATTTT. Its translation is CASSHTGDHKPQHF.

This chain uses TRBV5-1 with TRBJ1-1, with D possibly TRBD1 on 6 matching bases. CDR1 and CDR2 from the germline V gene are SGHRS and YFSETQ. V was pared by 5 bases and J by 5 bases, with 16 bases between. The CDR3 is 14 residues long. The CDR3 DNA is TGCGCCAGCAGGCGCACAGGGAAACGGACTGAAGCTTTCTTT. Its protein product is CASRRTGKRTEAFF. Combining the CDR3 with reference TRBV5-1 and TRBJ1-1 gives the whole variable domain KAGVTQTPRYLIKTRGQQVTLSCSPISGHRSVSWYQQTPGQGLQFLFEYFSETQRNKGNFPGRFSGRQFSNSRSEMNVSTLELGDSALYLCASRRTGKRTEAFFGQGTRLTVV.

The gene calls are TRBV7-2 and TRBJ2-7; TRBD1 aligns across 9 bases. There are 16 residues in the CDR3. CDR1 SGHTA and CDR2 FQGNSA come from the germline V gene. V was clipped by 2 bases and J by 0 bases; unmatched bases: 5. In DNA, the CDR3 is TGTGCCAGCAGCTTAACCGGGACAGGGTACTCCTACGAGCAGTACTTC. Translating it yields CASSLTGTGYSYEQYF.

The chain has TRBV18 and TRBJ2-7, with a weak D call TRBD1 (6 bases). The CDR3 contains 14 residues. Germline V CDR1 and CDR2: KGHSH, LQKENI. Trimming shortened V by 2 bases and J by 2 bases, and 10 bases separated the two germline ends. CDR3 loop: CASSPIGQTYEQYF. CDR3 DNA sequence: TGTGCCAGCTCACCAATAGGACAGACCTACGAGCAGTACTTC.